Sequencing of this T cell receptor (beta chain) was carried out in a study of T cell clonotyping in hematopoietic cell transplantation. As for the study in general: Recipients' pretransplant samples followed cytoreduction. Whole-study findings and limits: Without cell sorting, CD4 versus CD8 contributions remain unresolved. Higher Inverse Simpson Index values in graft donor and pretransplant recipient predicted broader posttransplant TCR diversity. After transplant, recipient diversity fell while pathologically expanded clonotypes grew through day 180.

The length of the CDR3 is 12 residues. Trimming took 0 bases from V and 8 from J, leaving 8 bases between them. The germline V gene encodes CDR1 SGHDT and CDR2 YYEEEE. Time point here: recipient sample about 28 days before transplant, after cytoreduction. A note on this clone: Antigen unknown.

Measured with immunoSEQ multiplex PCR; TCRdb has only the in-frame clones, and not every one. This table has roughly 80,000 clones, approximately 95% appearing once. The chain is built from TRBV5-6 and TRBJ1-2, with D unresolved. The source was peripheral blood mononuclear cells, collected before stem cell transplant. The clonotype originates from a woman aged 45-65 years with acute myeloid leukemia. Some clones in this sample may be carry-over from other donors' samples. CDR3 amino acids: CASSLAVSGYTF. CDR3 coding DNA: TGTGCCAGCAGCTTGGCTGTCTCGGGCTACACCTTC.